Following are 12 T cell receptor beta chains from one sample sequenced in a study of CD8 T cells in Susac syndrome. RNA amounts of about 0.5 to 1 ug underwent reverse transcription with random hexamers. TCRdb ran MiXCR on the immunoSEQ multiplex PCR reads and lists one entry per CDR3 protein. This table has around 300,000 distinct CDR3 sequences, under 95% appearing once. Sequencing was performed on CD4+ T cells from PBMCs. These receptor sequences come from a human donor with multiple sclerosis.

This chain joins TRBV5-8 and TRBJ1-2; 7 bases agree with TRBD1. This CDR3 has 15 amino acids. J was trimmed by 8 bases and V by 4 bases; bases with no gene match: 14. Germline assignment: CDR1 SGHTS and CDR2 YDEGEE. CDR3: CASSAGQPDRVGYTF. As DNA, the CDR3 is TGTGCCAGCAGCGCGGGCCAGCCCGACAGGGTCGGCTACACCTTC.

The chain has TRBV6-5 and TRBJ1-2; TRBD1 matches 10 bases. V dropped 2 bases and J dropped 5; count of bases not matched to a gene: 17. The germline gives CDR1 MNHEY, CDR2 SVGAGI. The CDR3 has 19 amino acids. CDR3 protein: CASSYGPGTGAAGKYGYTF. Written as DNA, the CDR3 is TGTGCCAGCAGTTACGGTCCCGGGACAGGGGCGGCTGGAAAATATGGCTACACCTTC.

J is TRBJ2-7 and V is TRBV29-1; tentative D call: TRBD2 (6 bases). Per germline, CDR1 SQVTM and CDR2 ANQGSEA. The V end was cut by 4 bases, the J end by 0 bases, with 13 bases between. This CDR3 has 14 residues. Here the CDR3 DNA reads TGCAGCGTTGCGGGGGACCGAAGCTCCTACGAGCAGTACTTC. Translated: CSVAGDRSSYEQYF.

The V gene is TRBV20-1, the J gene TRBJ2-2, with 8 bases identical to TRBD1. This CDR3 is 15 amino acids long. V lost 5 bases to trimming and J lost 5 bases; unmatched junction nucleotides: 10. CDR1 DFQATT and CDR2 SNEGSKA come from the germline V gene (reference sequence). CDR3 coding DNA: TGCAGTGCTTATGACAGGGGCAGGGGAACCGGGGAGCTGTTTTTT. Its translation is CSAYDRGRGTGELFF.

The rearrangement links TRBV5-1 to TRBJ2-1; 13 bases map to TRBD2. Germline values: CDR1 SGHRS, CDR2 YFSETQ. This CDR3 comprises 17 residues. The V and J ends lost 2 bases and 1 base, in that order; junction bases with no gene match: 3. CDR3 coding DNA: TGCGCCAGCAGCTTACGGACTAGCGGGAGATCCTACAATGAGCAGTTCTTC. Encoded protein: CASSLRTSGRSYNEQFF.

This rearrangement joins TRBV19 to TRBJ2-7, with 8 bases matching TRBD2. The V gene end was trimmed by 5 bases and the J gene end by 2 bases; junction bases not matched to a gene: 14. CDR3 length equals 17 residues. Germline-derived CDR1 and CDR2 are LNHDA and SQIVND (reference sequence). Written as DNA, the CDR3 is TGTGCCAGTAGTTTACGGGGGGGGCTCCGAAGGACCTACGAGCAGTACTTC. Its protein product is CASSLRGGLRRTYEQYF.

The V gene is TRBV7-6, the J gene TRBJ1-2, with D maybe TRBD1 (6 bases). Germline assignment: CDR1 SGHVS and CDR2 FNYEAQ. The CDR3 contains 14 residues. V was clipped by 5 bases and J by 7 bases, with 17 bases between them. Here the CDR3 reads CASSPVTGTGGYTF. In DNA form, the CDR3 reads TGTGCCAGCAGCCCCGTGACAGGAACCGGTGGCTACACCTTC.

The chain employs TRBV30 and TRBJ1-3; 7 bases agree with TRBD1. This CDR3 is 15 amino acids long. V shed 5 bases, J shed 2 bases, and the junction held 9 bases outside the gene matches. Germline V CDR1 and CDR2: GTSNPN, SVGIG (reference sequence). The CDR3 region is CAWARQGTTGNTIYF. CDR3 in DNA: TGTGCCTGGGCGAGACAGGGAACTACTGGAAACACCATATATTTT.

The chain joins TRBV7-9 to TRBJ1-6; 7 bases agree with TRBD1. CDR1 and CDR2 from the germline V gene are SEHNR and FQNEAQ (reference sequence). The CDR3 is 14 residues long. V lost 4 bases to trimming and J lost 9 bases; unmatched junction nucleotides: 6. CDR3 loop: CASSSDREVSPLHF. In DNA, the CDR3 is TGTGCCAGCAGCTCAGACAGGGAGGTTTCACCCCTCCACTTT.

The CDR3 sequence is CASSGDGRAVDTQYF. The CDR3 DNA is TGTGCCAGCAGCGGAGATGGCCGCGCGGTGGATACGCAGTATTTT. This chain joins TRBV4-2 and TRBJ2-3; D is undetermined. The germline V gene encodes CDR1 LGHNA and CDR2 YNFKEQ. The CDR3 runs 15 residues. V dropped 5 bases and J dropped 6 bases, with 18 bases sitting between them.

J is TRBJ2-5 and V is TRBV7-2; D gene unclear. Looked up from germline, CDR1 is SGHTA and CDR2 is FQGNSA. The CDR3 runs 13 residues. Trimming left V 1 base short and J 2 bases short, with 5 bases between. The CDR3 spells CASSLVAQETQYF. The DNA of the CDR3 is TGTGCCAGCAGCTTAGTCGCGCAAGAGACCCAGTACTTC.

V usage is TRBV20-1 and J usage is TRBJ2-5; no reliable D call. Germline CDR1 and CDR2: DFQATT and SNEGSKA (reference sequence). V was clipped by 3 bases and J by 1 base, with 9 bases between them. This CDR3 has 13 residues. CDR3 nucleotide sequence: TGCAGTGCTAGTCGTCAGAGCCAAGAGACCCAGTACTTC. Its translation is CSASRQSQETQYF.